The T cell receptor (beta chain) described here comes from a study of shared clonotypes between healthy human individuals. About the study: The donors, a couple of women and a few men, were aged 18 to 49.

Germline V gene sequence: CDR1 SGHTA, CDR2 FQGNSA. The CDR3 consists of 13 residues. Trimming cost V 5 bases and J 8 bases, with 10 bases left between them. How the authors handled the data: In the immunoSEQ data, sequences were junction-only and lacked quality scores, so filtering differed. TCRdb keeps only in-frame clones here, not all; method: immunoSEQ multiplex PCR. V and J calls and clone size are given by that table; D and trimming were obtained from the DNA. The sample records roughly 2 million clones, around 95% being singletons. The source is a man in his late teens or twenties in good health. Sample: naive CD4+ T cells sorted from blood. Documented subset: CD45RA+ positively selected. V usage is TRBV7-2 and J usage is TRBJ1-6; D unclear. CDR3: CASSKDGYSPLHF. In DNA, the CDR3 is TGTGCCAGCAGCAAGGACGGATATTCACCCCTCCACTTT. The variable domain in full, with the rest retrieved from reference TRBV7-2 and TRBJ1-6, is GAGVSQSPSNKVTEKGKDVELRCDPISGHTALYWYRQSLGQGLEFLIYFQGNSAPDKSGLPSDRFSAERTGGSVSTLTIQRTQQEDSAVYLCASSKDGYSPLHFGNGTRLTVT.